These 27 T cell receptor beta chains were all obtained from the same sample, sequenced in a study of cytomegalovirus exposure and HLA in healthy donors. In the PCR, 60 Vbeta and 13 Jbeta primers were used. The repertoire was sequenced with immunoSEQ multiplex PCR; TCRdb's copy has only in-frame clones and lacks some. Seen in this sample are 68,000 or so clones; the ten most common clones hold 15% to 20%. The sample consisted of PBMCs. The receptors here all came from a boy aged 5-17 years in good health and CMV-seronegative.

This chain joins TRBV7-3 and TRBJ1-1; a possible D gene is TRBD1 (6 bases). CDR3 length: 14 amino acids. Germline V gene lookup returns CDR1 SGHTA and CDR2 FQGTGA. The V and J ends lost 6 bases and 12 bases respectively, with 23 bases between them. CDR3 DNA: TGTGCCAGCAGTTTCGATGACAGGAGCCCACAATCTTTCTTT. Its protein is CASSFDDRSPQSFF.

As DNA, the CDR3 is TGTGCCAGCAGCCGCGGGACTAGCGGGAGGTCCTCGGATACGCAGTATTTT. It specifies CASSRGTSGRSSDTQYF. The rearrangement joins TRBV5-8 to TRBJ2-3; TRBD2 agrees at 15 bases. This CDR3 is 17 amino acids long. From germline, CDR1 is SGHTS and CDR2 YDEGEE. With V trimmed by 4 bases and J by 6 bases, 9 bases remained unmatched.

The CDR3, as DNA: TGTGCCAGCAGTTACCCTATACAGGGAAACCAGCCCCAGCATTTT. Translated: CASSYPIQGNQPQHF. V is TRBV6-5 and J is TRBJ1-5, with D perhaps TRBD1 (6 bases). The length of the CDR3 is 15 residues. Trimming took off 2 bases at V and 7 bases at J, with 15 bases between the two ends. CDR1 is MNHEY, CDR2 SVGAGI, per germline.

The chain is built from TRBV4-1 and TRBJ2-7; a weak D match, TRBD1 (5 bases). V lost 6 bases and J 1 base, leaving 10 bases between the germline ends. Germline CDR1 and CDR2: MGHRA and YSYEKL. This CDR3 contains 13 residues. CDR3 protein: CASSLTVSYEQYF. The CDR3 nucleotides are TGCGCCAGCAGTTTGACAGTTTCCTACGAGCAGTACTTC.

CDR3 DNA sequence: TGTGCCAGCAGCCTAGTTCATAGCAATCAGCCCCAGCATTTT. This translates into CASSLVHSNQPQHF. V usage is TRBV6-1 and J usage is TRBJ1-5; no firm D call. With 6 bases removed from V and 0 bases from J, the gap between germline ends came to 9 bases. Germline CDR1 MNHNS, CDR2 SASEGT. The CDR3 sequence is 14 residues long.

The rearrangement links TRBV7-9 to TRBJ1-1; D may be TRBD1 (6 bases). The V end lost 1 base, the J end lost 5 bases, and 11 bases lay between the germline ends. The length of the CDR3 is 14 residues. CDR1 and CDR2 (germline): SEHNR, FQNEAQ (reference sequence). CDR3 DNA: TGTGCCAGCAGCTTAGGGGGGCGCATTACTGAAGCTTTCTTT. It yields the protein CASSLGGRITEAFF.

The genes are TRBV6-5 and TRBJ2-3; TRBD2 matches 10 bases. This CDR3 region has 15 residues. Per germline, CDR1 MNHEY and CDR2 SVGAGI. Trimming at V came to 8 bases and at J to 0 bases, leaving 5 bases not matched to a gene. The CDR3 sequence: CASGLAGGSTDTQYF. Written as DNA, the CDR3 is TGTGCCAGCGGGTTAGCGGGGGGTAGCACAGATACGCAGTATTTT.

The chain links TRBV4-3 to TRBJ1-5; D perhaps matches TRBD1 (6 bases). Germline CDR1 and CDR2: LGHNA and YSLEER. The CDR3 has 15 amino acids. With 0 bases removed from V and 6 bases from J, the gap between germline ends came to 12 bases. The CDR3, as DNA: TGCGCCAGCAGCCAAGATATGAGGGGGAGTCAGCCCCAGCATTTT. It is translated as CASSQDMRGSQPQHF.

V is TRBV27 and J is TRBJ2-2, with TRBD2 as a possible D gene (5 bases). This CDR3 contains 14 residues. The V end was cut by 6 bases, the J end by 4 bases, with 12 bases between. CDR1 is MNHEY and CDR2 is SMNVEV in the germline V gene (reference sequence). The CDR3 loop reads CASRKGLGTGELFF. The CDR3 bases are TGTGCCAGCAGAAAAGGACTCGGCACCGGGGAGCTGTTTTTT.

The CDR3 spells CASSESGNQPQHF. The CDR3 DNA sequence: TGTGCCAGCAGTGAGAGTGGCAATCAGCCCCAGCATTTT. V gene TRBV6-4 combines with J gene TRBJ1-5; D is uncertain. Trimming took 3 bases from V and 2 from J, leaving 5 bases between them. The CDR3 loop spans 13 amino acids. Germline V gene sequence: CDR1 MRHNA, CDR2 SNTAGT.

This sequence joins TRBV5-1 and TRBJ1-1, with a tentative D call TRBD1 (5 bases). Per germline, CDR1 SGHRS and CDR2 YFSETQ. CDR3 length: 14 residues. V was trimmed by 4 bases and J by 0 bases, leaving 10 bases between them. CDR3 coding DNA: TGCGCCAGCAGCGCGGGACTGTTGAACACTGAAGCTTTCTTT. Translation: CASSAGLLNTEAFF.

The genes are TRBV30 and TRBJ2-3; maybe TRBD1 (6 bases). Germline lookup yields CDR1 GTSNPN and CDR2 SVGIG (reference sequence). The CDR3 is made up of 14 amino acids. Deletions cut 2 bases from V and 3 bases from J, with 12 bases between. In DNA form, the CDR3 reads TGTGCCTGGAGTATTGGGGGCCGGACAGATACGCAGTATTTT. Translation: CAWSIGGRTDTQYF.

The chain recombines TRBV2 with TRBJ2-5; possibly TRBD1 for D (5 bases). This CDR3 comprises 15 residues. In germline, CDR1 is SNHLY, CDR2 FYNNEI. The V end lost 0 bases, the J end lost 7 bases, and 15 bases lay between the germline ends. CDR3 in amino acids: CASSEARTPQGTQYF. CDR3 sequence (DNA): TGTGCCAGCAGTGAAGCGCGTACTCCCCAGGGGACCCAGTACTTC.

The chain recombines TRBV5-1 with TRBJ1-1, with TRBD1 identical over 8 bases. V shed 3 bases, J shed 7 bases, and the junction held 8 bases outside the gene matches. CDR3 size: 14 residues. Looked up from germline, CDR1 is SGHRS and CDR2 is YFSETQ. CDR3 sequence: CASSSFGGQDEAFF. The CDR3 nucleotides read TGCGCCAGCAGCTCATTTGGGGGACAGGATGAAGCTTTCTTT.

The chain links TRBV4-3 to TRBJ2-4; D remains unclear. Trimming took off 0 bases at V and 0 bases at J, with 6 bases between the two ends. Per the germline V gene, CDR1 is LGHNA and CDR2 is YSLEER. The CDR3 totals 15 residues. This CDR3 is CASSQENRAKNIQYF. The CDR3 DNA reads as TGCGCCAGCAGCCAAGAGAATAGAGCCAAAAACATTCAGTACTTC.

The genes are TRBV27 and TRBJ1-1, with a weak D call TRBD1 (6 bases). The CDR3 length is 14 residues. Trimming shortened V by 8 bases and J by 0 bases, and 13 bases separated the two germline ends. From germline, CDR1 is MNHEY and CDR2 SMNVEV (reference sequence). This chain's CDR3 is CASHQGDMNTEAFF. CDR3 coding DNA: TGTGCCAGCCATCAAGGGGACATGAACACTGAAGCTTTCTTT.

The gene calls are TRBV2 and TRBJ2-1; D remains unclear. Germline lookup yields CDR1 SNHLY and CDR2 FYNNEI. This CDR3 comprises 12 residues. V was trimmed by 7 bases and J by 8 bases, leaving 12 bases between them. In nucleotides, the CDR3 is TGTGCCAGCATGTTTGGCGGCGATGAGCAGTTCTTC. As protein: CASMFGGDEQFF.

The rearrangement uses TRBV29-1 and TRBJ2-7, with TRBD1 identical over 11 bases. In germline, CDR1 is SQVTM, CDR2 ANQGSEA. This CDR3 has 14 amino acids. Losses at the gene ends were 5 bases for V and 3 bases for J; bases not matched to a gene: 6. CDR3: CSVREGQGVYEQYF. The CDR3 nucleotides are TGCAGCGTTCGAGAGGGACAGGGGGTCTACGAGCAGTACTTC.

Comments on this clone: The junction departs from germline at one end; a sequencing error may be responsible. The chain has TRBV19 and TRBJ2-2, with 13 positions matching TRBD2. The germline gives CDR1 LNHDA, CDR2 SQIVND (reference sequence). This CDR3 region has 15 residues. The CDR3 coding sequence is TGTGCCAGTACTATACTAGCGGGAGGGACCGGGGAGCTGTTTTTT. This codes for CASTILAGGTGELFF.

CDR3 region: CASSLQRLQNEKLFF. In DNA, the CDR3 is TGTGCCAGCAGCTTACAGCGGCTCCAGAATGAAAAACTGTTTTTT. V usage is TRBV7-2 and J usage is TRBJ1-4, with unresolved D. Germline lookup yields CDR1 SGHTA and CDR2 FQGNSA. The CDR3 runs 15 residues. V lost 2 bases and J lost 5, with 12 bases in between.

The genes are TRBV5-3 and TRBJ2-2; 11 bases agree with TRBD1. TRBV5-3 is an ORF for which the function is uncertain. The CDR3 loop spans 16 amino acids. V gave up 4 bases and J gave up 3 bases; unmatched junction bases: 5. CDR3 amino acids: CARSKGQGVDTGELFF. DNA of the CDR3: TGTGCCAGAAGCAAGGGACAGGGGGTCGACACCGGGGAGCTGTTTTTT.

The chain combines TRBV2 with TRBJ2-7, with 11 nucleotides matching TRBD2. Trimming took 6 bases from V and 3 from J; bases not matched to a gene: 22. The CDR3 contains 20 residues. Germline assignment: CDR1 SNHLY and CDR2 FYNNEI. In DNA, the CDR3 is TGTGCCAGCAGGACTACTCCGGGACTAGCGGTGTCTCGTCCCTACTACGAGCAGTACTTC. Translated: CASRTTPGLAVSRPYYEQYF.

The chain is built from TRBV5-1 and TRBJ2-2; no reliable D call. Germline CDR1 is SGHRS and CDR2 is YFSETQ. V was clipped by 3 bases and J by 6 bases, with 12 bases between them. The CDR3 runs to 14 residues. The CDR3, as DNA: TGCGCCAGCAGCTACCTTGGAGAGGCCGGGGAGCTGTTTTTT. It specifies CASSYLGEAGELFF.

The chain links TRBV27 to TRBJ2-1; 7 nucleotides match TRBD1. V shed 5 bases, J shed 10 bases, and the junction held 5 bases outside the gene matches. CDR3 size: 12 residues. Germline V gene data show CDR1 as MNHEY and CDR2 as SMNVEV (reference sequence). The chain's CDR3 is CASSLMTGEQFF. In DNA form, the CDR3 reads TGTGCCAGCAGTCTCATGACAGGGGAGCAGTTCTTC.

Worth noting for this clone: Other DNA sequences in this sample translate to the same CDR3. The V and J genes are TRBV5-6 and TRBJ1-1; D is undetermined. The CDR3 extends over 16 amino acids. V shed 0 bases and J shed 1 base, with 13 bases lying between them. Germline CDR1 reads SGHDT; CDR2 reads YYEEEE. The CDR3 region has the DNA TGTGCCAGCAGCTTGGCCGGGATGGGGTCGAACACTGAAGCTTTCTTT. Its translation: CASSLAGMGSNTEAFF. The whole variable domain, remainder taken from reference TRBV5-6 and TRBJ1-1, is DAGVTQSPTHLIKTRGQQVTLRCSPKSGHDTVSWYQQALGQGPQFIFQYYEEEERQRGNFPDRFSGHQFPNYSSELNVNALLLGDSALYLCASSLAGMGSNTEAFFGQGTRLTVV.

This chain joins TRBV27 and TRBJ2-5; D not certain. The V end lost 3 bases, the J end lost 4 bases, and 3 bases lay between the germline ends. The V gene's germline CDR1 is MNHEY and CDR2 SMNVEV (reference sequence). This CDR3 spans 11 amino acids. The CDR3 here is CASSFRETQYF. The CDR3 nucleotides read TGTGCCAGCAGTTTCAGAGAGACCCAGTACTTC.

The chain carries TRBV11-2 and TRBJ2-5; D might be TRBD2 (5 bases). The germline gives CDR1 SGHAT, CDR2 FQNNGV. This CDR3 comprises 15 residues. V was clipped by 5 bases and J by 2 bases, with 15 bases between them. The CDR3 reads CASSPRGGSQETQYF. DNA of the CDR3: TGTGCCAGCAGCCCTCGGGGTGGGAGTCAAGAGACCCAGTACTTC.